The subject of this entry is one T cell receptor beta chain. There is no known antigen for this receptor. Nothing much larger sits one base from this clone, and base qualities are not available. The cohort comprised several hundred healthy bone marrow donors. Cohort members were all nominally healthy when sampled, although unrecorded immune exposures were likely present. The donor was CMV seropositive and was included in the group of some 290 seropositive cohort members. A peripheral blood sample was collected from each donor, and TCR beta sequencing was performed on peripheral blood mononuclear cells. The Qiagen DNeasy Blood Extraction Kit was used to extract genomic DNA from the blood cell samples. The library was made by the immunoSEQ multiplex PCR assay. For the multiplex PCR, a mixture combining 60 forward primers for TCR Vbeta segments and 13 reverse primers for TCR Jbeta segments was used. A multiplex PCR assay on genomic DNA amplified the CDR3 region of rearranged TCR beta genes. Amplified TCR beta libraries were sequenced as 87-base-pair reads on the Illumina HiSeq System. Concerning the study's data processing: In a later analysis, tens of millions of unique TCR beta chains were counted across the 690 or so repertoires, and roughly 10 million of these chains were shared by at least two donors. To remove PCR and sequencing errors, raw reads were error-corrected and collapsed into unique sequences using a nearest-neighbor algorithm that merged closely related sequences. Alignment of CDR3 sequences to IMGT reference sequences was used to assign V, D and J gene segments. Each retained sequence needed at least a six-nucleotide match to both a V gene segment and a J gene segment. Rearrangements were classified as productive when the CDR3 lacked stop codons and remained in frame with V and J, and all other rearrangements were classified as non-productive. Following IMGT convention, CDR3 was defined as the stretch from the second conserved V-encoded cysteine to the conserved J-encoded phenylalanine. The earlier analysis of about 640 of the donors excluded any sequence lacking an unambiguous match to a single V gene segment. In an earlier analysis of approximately 560 of the donors, a V segment was called functional when productive rearrangements were above 56.7%, and segregating when the standard deviation between donors exceeded 5%. A statistical classification framework was developed to diagnose cytomegalovirus status using the catalog of TCR beta chain sequences. A later analysis assigned V and J genes by comparing TCR nucleotide sequences with IMGT/GENE-DB human TR gene sequences. A later analysis assigned CDR3 sequences and most-parsimonious VDJ recombination scenarios with the TCRdist pipeline. In a later analysis, each TCR beta chain was defined by its CDR3 amino acid sequence together with its V-gene family, and reads without a unique V-gene family were excluded. As a way to deal with suspected cross-contamination and a sequencing artifact, a later analysis dropped more than 500 nucleotide sequences that were highly shared and had low generation probability. A later analysis calculated a clonal expansion index for each public chain from normalized within-repertoire ranks of inferred template counts. Generation probabilities in a later analysis came from a VDJ recombination model fitted to out-of-frame rearrangements, and those results were checked against IGoR. A later analysis scored TCR-TCR, TCR-HLA and TCR-CMV co-occurrence with hypergeometric tests, applying a repertoire-size bias correction to TCR pairs. False discovery rates were estimated in a later analysis by permuting HLA or CMV assignments 20 times. In a later analysis, co-occurring TCRs were grouped using DBSCAN, with TCRdist sequence similarity added in when clustering inside HLA-allele-positive subsets. Repertoires with fewer than 30,000 or more than 120,000 public chains were left out of co-occurrence clustering, as were about five repertoires with anomalous nucleotide sharing. TCRdb limited this immuneACCESS table to in-frame rearrangements with V and J called. A share of clones is missing; checked studies link under half to unresolved V genes, and the rest is unexplained. The V and J calls and the clone size are those of that table, but D and trimming were determined from the DNA. In this sample the table shows approximately 200,000 clones, roughly 78% of which occur a single time. Of the sample, around 1.4% falls within the top ten clones.

The data originate from a study of cytomegalovirus exposure and HLA in healthy donors (dated by TCRdb to about 2017). Turning to the overall study: An earlier analysis of roughly 610 of the donors reported under 300 Gb of sequence data and 117 million unique TCR beta sequences obtained from about 179 million T cells. An early release that covered some 640 HLA-typed donors contained about 300 gigabases of sequencing data and around 85 million unique TCR sequences. Of the roughly 390 genotyped donors, roughly 80% were placed in the genetic ancestry cluster associated with self-reported Caucasian donors. The aim of the study was to test whether cataloging public T cell receptors could identify signatures of past pathogen exposure. The study used immunosequencing to profile the T cell repertoires of approximately 630 subjects and linked those repertoires to cytomegalovirus serostatus. Along with the 666-subject first cohort, a separate validation cohort of over a hundred different subjects was used. To predict cytomegalovirus infection status, the study combined high-throughput TCR immunosequencing, statistical association of individual TCRs with disease status, and machine learning. A later analysis re-analyzed previously published TCR beta repertoires from about 730 donors and added high-resolution HLA genotyping to study TCR occurrence patterns. The later analysis used no new phenotypic data to find candidate immune exposures, relying instead on TCR beta sequences and their occurrence across donors. To decide whether each TCR beta V gene segment behaved as functional or pseudogenic, an earlier analysis of approximately 590 of the donors relied on high-throughput TCR beta sequencing. Alongside the repertoire data, information on donor age, sex, ethnicity and CMV serostatus was compiled. A later genetic analysis took genome-wide SNP genotypes for 398 of the 666 donors and used that subset as a discovery cohort. All discovery cohort repertoires had been generated using a single sequencing platform. HLA typing covered class I and class II loci at four-digit resolution. Typing coverage varied by locus: about 629-630 donors for A, B, C, DRB1 and DQB1; approximately 500 for DQA1; approximately 570 for DPA1; roughly 470 for DPB1. Because of strong linkage in the cohort, roughly five DR-DQ haplotypes were treated as single units for association and clustering. Among around 400 genotyped donors of the cohort, an average of about 240,000 unique TCR beta nucleotide sequences was sequenced per donor, of which 15% to 20% were non-productive.

The investigation overall reported the following: A group of highly shared sequence variants was considered likely to be a technical artifact of the sequencing pipeline. Because the 87-base-pair reads could not distinguish some IMGT-functional V segments, including TRBV6-2 and TRBV6-3, those segments were excluded. The study gave a list of about 170 TCR beta chains associated with cytomegalovirus. Several of the top co-occurrence clusters appeared to be linked to parvovirus B19, influenza, CMV and Epstein-Barr virus, according to a later analysis. In vitro tests confirmed that three of the cytomegalovirus-associated TCR beta chains recognize cytomegalovirus antigens. It was suggested by the authors that the approach could potentially be generalized to other disease states and immunological phenotypes. Cytomegalovirus status was reported to be diagnosed by the classifier with high specificity and sensitivity in both the original and validation cohorts. An association between a missense DCLRE1C variant and V-gene and J-gene trimming of TCR beta chains was found in a later genetic analysis and replicated in an independent cohort. In a later analysis, TCR association rates were found to vary across HLA loci, with the most associated TCRs seen for DRB1 alleles and the fewest for HLA-C alleles. Presence/absence analyses assumed roughly uniform sequencing depth across donors, an assumption that may not hold. Correlated functional status among segregating V segments might be attributable to linkage disequilibrium, but an unknown experimental factor could not be ruled out. A further reported finding was that TCR beta sequences accurately predicted the HLA-A and HLA-B alleles for most subjects in the first cohort. In a later analysis, 15,000 to 20,000 TCR beta sequences were associated with specific HLA alleles at a false discovery rate of 0.05. While some public TCRs were present in many individuals, most TCR sequences turned up only very rarely across donors. Because some donors lacked HLA typing at each locus, the association tests relied only on the typed subset. In an earlier analysis of approximately 590 of the donors, most TCR beta V segments appeared in productive rearrangements about 90% or about 30% of the time, broadly matching IMGT annotations. In a later analysis, most CMV-associated TCR beta chains were found to appear HLA-restricted, with HLA associations seemingly driven largely by CMV exposure. When HLA alleles, especially DR and DQ, strongly co-occurred, attributing TCR associations to individual alleles was difficult. A later analysis found that HLA-associated TCR beta chains were more clonally expanded and had lower generation probabilities than equally common non-associated chains. Compared with the approximately 670-donor mean, donors in an Asian-associated ancestry cluster had fewer N-insertions in productive TCRs, according to a later genetic analysis. For the cohort, immune exposure information was limited to CMV serostatus. In this cohort, only TCR beta chains were sequenced, and detectable features were limited by the absence of alpha or paired-chain data. Over 15 rarely observed V segments, including chromosome 9 orphons, were excluded from the earlier analysis of some 590 of the donors because counts were too low.

V and J lose 5 bases and 0 bases, and a span of 14 bases separates them. Based on the germline V gene, the CDR1 and CDR2 sequences are WSHSY and SAAADI. The CDR3 goes from the cysteine to the phenylalanine over 15 residues. Here the CDR3 DNA is all that survives: 45 bases in frame from base 1. The sequenced sample was PBMCs. The sequence links TRBV10-2 to TRBJ2-7, with a weak D call of TRBD1 (6 bases match). This clonotype was sampled from a girl aged 10 to 17 in good health and CMV-seropositive. The nucleotide sequence reads as follows: TGCGCCAGCAGTCAACCCCGGGACAACTCCTACGAGCAGTACTTC. Its protein is CASSQPRDNSYEQYF.